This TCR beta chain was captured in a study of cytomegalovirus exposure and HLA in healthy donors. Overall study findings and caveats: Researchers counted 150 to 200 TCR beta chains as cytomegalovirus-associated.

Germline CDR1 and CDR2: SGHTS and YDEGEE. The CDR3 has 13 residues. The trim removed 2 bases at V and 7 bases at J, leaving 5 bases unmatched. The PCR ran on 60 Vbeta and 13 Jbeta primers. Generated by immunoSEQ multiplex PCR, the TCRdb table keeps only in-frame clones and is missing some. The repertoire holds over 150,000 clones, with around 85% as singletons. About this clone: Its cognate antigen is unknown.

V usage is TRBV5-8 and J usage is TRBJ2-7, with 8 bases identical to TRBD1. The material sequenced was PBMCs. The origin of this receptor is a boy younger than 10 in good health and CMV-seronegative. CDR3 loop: CASSFRTGWEQYF. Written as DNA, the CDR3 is TGTGCCAGCAGCTTCCGGACAGGGTGGGAGCAGTACTTC. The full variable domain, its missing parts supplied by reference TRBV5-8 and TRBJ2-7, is EAGVTQSPTHLIKTRGQQATLRCSPISGHTSVYWYQQALGLGLQFLLWYDEGEERNRGNFPPRFSGRQFPNYSSELNVNALELEDSALYLCASSFRTGWEQYFGPGTRLTVT.